This T cell receptor beta chain was identified during a study of T cell responses to AZD1222 COVID-19 vaccine. V lost 2 bases, J lost 9 bases, and 15 bases lay in between. CDR3 size: 15 residues. Germline loops: CDR1 SGHDT, CDR2 YYEEEE. Here immunoSEQ multiplex PCR was the method, and the copy in TCRdb shows in-frame clones only, minus some. This sample yields 95,000 to 130,000 clones, of which 88% are seen a single time; over 7.5% belongs to the top ten. The rearrangement joins TRBV5-6 to TRBJ1-6, with TRBD1 as a possible D gene (5 bases). The sample was peripheral blood, taken on day 0 of AZD1222 vaccination. The clonotype comes from an adult in good health. The DNA of the CDR3 is TGTGCCAGCAGCTTAGGCAGGGCCAGGAGTTCACCCCTCCACTTT. Its translation: CASSLGRARSSPLHF.